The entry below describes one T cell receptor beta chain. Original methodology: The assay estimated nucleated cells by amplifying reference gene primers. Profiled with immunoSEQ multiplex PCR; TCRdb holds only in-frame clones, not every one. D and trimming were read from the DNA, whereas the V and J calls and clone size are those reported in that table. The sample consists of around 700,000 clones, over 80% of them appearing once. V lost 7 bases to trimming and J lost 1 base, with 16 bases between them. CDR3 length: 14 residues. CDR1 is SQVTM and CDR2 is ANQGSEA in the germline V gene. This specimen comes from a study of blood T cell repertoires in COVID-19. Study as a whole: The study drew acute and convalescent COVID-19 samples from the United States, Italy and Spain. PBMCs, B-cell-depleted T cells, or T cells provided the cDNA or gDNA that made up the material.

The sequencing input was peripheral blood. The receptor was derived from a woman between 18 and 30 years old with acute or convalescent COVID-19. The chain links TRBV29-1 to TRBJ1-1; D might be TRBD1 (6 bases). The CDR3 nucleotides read TGCAGCGCCCGAGGGCGGGGGGCGAACACTGAAGCTTTCTTT. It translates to CSARGRGANTEAFF.